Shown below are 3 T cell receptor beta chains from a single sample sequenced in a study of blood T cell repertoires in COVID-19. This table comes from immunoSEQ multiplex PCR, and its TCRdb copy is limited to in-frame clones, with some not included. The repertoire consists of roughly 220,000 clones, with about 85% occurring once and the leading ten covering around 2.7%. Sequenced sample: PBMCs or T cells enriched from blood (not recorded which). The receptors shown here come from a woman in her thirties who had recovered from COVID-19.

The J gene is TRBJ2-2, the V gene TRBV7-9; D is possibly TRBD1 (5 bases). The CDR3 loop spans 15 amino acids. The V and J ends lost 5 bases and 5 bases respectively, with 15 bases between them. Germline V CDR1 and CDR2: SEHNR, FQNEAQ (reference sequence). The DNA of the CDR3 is TGTGCCAGCAGCAAAACGACAGCCCAAACCGGGGAGCTGTTTTTT. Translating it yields CASSKTTAQTGELFF. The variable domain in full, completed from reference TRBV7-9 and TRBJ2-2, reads DTGVSQNPRHKITKRGQNVTFRCDPISEHNRLYWYRQTLGQGPEFLTYFQNEAQLEKSRLLSDRFSAERPKGSFSTLEIQRTEQGDSAMYLCASSKTTAQTGELFFGEGSRLTVL.

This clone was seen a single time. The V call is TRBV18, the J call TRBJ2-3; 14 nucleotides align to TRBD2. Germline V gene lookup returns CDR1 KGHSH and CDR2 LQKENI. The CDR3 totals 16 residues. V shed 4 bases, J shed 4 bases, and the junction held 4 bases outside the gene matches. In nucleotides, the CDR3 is TGTGCCAGCTCACTTCCGGGACTAGCGGGGGCAGATACGCAGTATTTT. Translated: CASSLPGLAGADTQYF.

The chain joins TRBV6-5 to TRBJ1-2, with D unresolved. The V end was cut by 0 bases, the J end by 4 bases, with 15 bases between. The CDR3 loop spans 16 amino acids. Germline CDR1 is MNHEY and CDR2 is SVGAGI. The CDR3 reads CASSYSSPKAIYGYTF. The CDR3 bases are TGTGCCAGCAGTTACTCGAGTCCCAAAGCCATCTATGGCTACACCTTC.